This TCR beta chain came from a study of spatial heterogeneity in lung cancer. The overall study: Beta-chain sequences consistently outnumbered alpha-chain sequences in detection.

The time point denotes: sample taken at primary tumor resection. Extraction of whole RNA from tumor, nontumor lung or frozen PBMC preceded unsorted sequencing. One entry per CDR3 protein results from TCRdb running MiXCR on the 5' RACE reads. The data show around 63,000 distinct CDR3 sequences, with 6.3% seen just once and roughly 15% held by the top ten. CDR3 length: 11 amino acids. Germline V gene sequence: CDR1 DFQATT, CDR2 SNEGSKA (reference sequence). Trimming took 4 bases from V and 6 from J, leaving 8 bases between them. This clonotype was seen a few times. This clonotype originated in a female donor with early-stage non-small cell lung cancer. The gene calls are TRBV20-1 and TRBJ2-3; D unclear. The material sequenced was PBMCs, taken at surgery. The CDR3 DNA follows: TGCAGTGCTAATGTCTTGGATACGCAGTATTTT. This sequence encodes CSANVLDTQYF.